This is a list of T cell receptor beta chains from one sample in a study of patients and donors after allogeneic stem cell transplantation. TCRdb fed the RT-PCR reads into MiXCR, producing one record per CDR3 protein. Of roughly 8,800 distinct CDR3 sequences listed, almost 4% are singletons. Sequenced material: blood, either unsorted or a sorted T cell fraction (not recorded which). These receptors were taken from a human donor who was either an allogeneic HSCT recipient or a stem cell or donor lymphocyte infusion donor (not recorded which). It is not recorded whose cells these are; they may come from a transplant donor. CDR3s include the opening cysteine and the closing phenylalanine or tryptophan. Fields, in order: V gene, D gene, J gene, clone size, CDR3 DNA, CDR3 protein. A D gene is named only where the DNA matches it firmly. Rows give clone size only sometimes, using once, few, many, or a class for an expanded clone.

TRBV29-1	.	TRBJ2-4	many	TGCAGCGTAAGACGGGAGTTAGCCAAAAACATTCAGTACTTC	CSVRRELAKNIQYF
TRBV29-1	.	TRBJ2-3	many	TGCAGCGTTGGTGTACTAGGTACGCAGTATTTT	CSVGVLGTQYF
TRBV9	TRBD2	TRBJ2-2	medium-sized	TGTGCCAGCAGAGGGGAGGGCACCGGGGAGCTGTTTTTT	CASRGEGTGELFF
TRBV24-1	.	TRBJ1-2	medium-sized	TGTGCCACCAGTGAGTGGGACGGATATGGCTACACCTTC	CATSEWDGYGYTF
TRBV7-9	.	TRBJ2-1	many	TGTGCCAGCAGCTTACTCACCCATGCGGATGAGCAGTTCTTC	CASSLLTHADEQFF
TRBV7-2	TRBD1	TRBJ1-1	medium-sized	TGTGCCAGCAGCTCCCGGACAGGGAGGGAGCGAGCTTTCTTT	CASSSRTGRERAFF
TRBV6-2/TRBV6-3	.	TRBJ1-5	many	TGTGCCAGCATCGCGAGGGTTGATCAGCCCCAGCATTTT	CASIARVDQPQHF
TRBV7-2	TRBD2	TRBJ2-5	.	TGTGCCAGCAGCTTGATGGCTAGCGGGAGTGGGGAGACCCAGTACTTC	CASSLMASGSGETQYF
TRBV12-3/TRBV12-4	TRBD2	TRBJ2-1	many	TGTGCCAGCAGTTTTGGACTAGCTGGGCCTTTTAGTGAGCAGTTCTTC	CASSFGLAGPFSEQFF
TRBV3-1	.	TRBJ1-5	large	TGTGCCAGCAGTCCAGGGGTTGATCAGCCCCAGCATTTT	CASSPGVDQPQHF
TRBV27	.	TRBJ2-7	many	TGTGCCAGCAGTTTATCATTCACCTACGAGCAGTACTTC	CASSLSFTYEQYF
TRBV18	.	TRBJ2-7	.	TGTGCCAGCTCACCACCTGGGCGGGTCGAGCAGTACTTC	CASSPPGRVEQYF
TRBV7-2	.	TRBJ1-1	many	TGTGCCAGCAGCTTATATCGGGGACCGAACACTGAAGCTTTCTTT	CASSLYRGPNTEAFF
TRBV6-2/TRBV6-3	TRBD2	TRBJ2-3	many	TGTGCCAGCAGTTACTCACCAGCGGGAGTGATGGATACGCAGTATTTT	CASSYSPAGVMDTQYF
TRBV28	.	TRBJ2-1	medium-sized	TGTGCCAGCAGTTTTAGTGGTAGAGGGCGCGATGAGCAGTTCTTC	CASSFSGRGRDEQFF
TRBV3-1	.	TRBJ2-3	many	TGTGCCAGCAGCAAAGAGGGCGGGCCCGATACGCAGTATTTT	CASSKEGGPDTQYF
TRBV5-5	TRBD2	TRBJ2-7	many	TGTGCCAGCAGCTTTAGGCTAGCGGGAGGAGAATACGAGCAGTACTTC	CASSFRLAGGEYEQYF
TRBV5-1	.	TRBJ1-2	medium-sized	TGCGCCAGCAGCCCGGGGAGCGGTACAGGGACTAACTATGGCTACACCTTC	CASSPGSGTGTNYGYTF
TRBV9	TRBD2	TRBJ2-1	many	TGTGCCAGCAGCGCCCCCGGGGCTAGCGGGAGGAATGAGCAGTTCTTC	CASSAPGASGRNEQFF
TRBV7-9	TRBD2	TRBJ2-3	many	TGTGCCAGCAGCCCCGCCGGGGGGGGGCGGGGCACCTTCGGTACGCAGTATTTT	CASSPAGGGRGTFGTQYF
TRBV29-1	.	TRBJ2-7	medium-sized	TGCAGCGTTGGAAGCGGGCTTCCCCCCTACGAGCAGTACTTC	CSVGSGLPPYEQYF
TRBV25-1	.	TRBJ1-1	medium-sized	TGTGCCAGCAGTCTACTGGGGGTGAACACTGAAGCTTTCTTT	CASSLLGVNTEAFF
TRBV18	TRBD1	TRBJ2-7	.	TGTGCCAGCTCATCAACACAGGGGAACTACGAGCAGTACTTC	CASSSTQGNYEQYF